This T cell receptor beta chain was profiled in a study of T cell changes during pregnancy in multiple sclerosis. V lost 5 bases to trimming and J lost 7 bases, with 13 bases between them. Germline loops: CDR1 SGHTA, CDR2 FQGTGA. The CDR3 has 13 amino acids. This table comes from immunoSEQ multiplex PCR, and its TCRdb copy is limited to in-frame clones, with some not included. The table has 47,000 or so clones, about 93% seen once. This chain links TRBV7-3 with TRBJ2-3, with D perhaps TRBD1 (6 bases). The origin of this receptor is a female donor with multiple sclerosis, enrolled in a pregnancy study. The source material was CD4+ T cells from peripheral blood mononuclear cells, sampled in the first trimester of pregnancy. The CDR3 here is CASSLKGEHTQYF. CDR3 DNA sequence: TGTGCCAGCAGCCTCAAGGGGGAGCATACGCAGTATTTT. Full variable domain (remainder filled in from reference TRBV7-3 and TRBJ2-3): GAGVSQTPSNKVTEKGKYVELRCDPISGHTALYWYRQSLGQGPEFLIYFQGTGAADDSGLPNDRFFAVRPEGSVSTLKIQRTERGDSAVYLCASSLKGEHTQYFGPGTRLTVL.